This TCR beta chain was captured in a study of T cell responses to AZD1222 COVID-19 vaccine. Study-level points and caveats: It should be noted that donors were predominantly white British and more often female, and clonal diversity was possibly underestimated. At baseline, just a handful of AZD1222 recipients tested seropositive.

Notes on this clone: The antigen remains undetermined.

The method was immunoSEQ multiplex PCR; TCRdb's version includes in-frame clones alone and lacks a portion of them. The data hold over 120,000 clones, with approximately 89% observed a single time. V dropped 5 bases and J dropped 2; count of bases not matched to a gene: 15. The CDR3 sequence is 17 residues long. CDR1 and CDR2 (germline): SEHNR, FQNEAQ (reference sequence). The chain carries TRBV7-9 and TRBJ2-7; 7 bases are a match to TRBD1. This TCR was sampled from an adult who received the AZD1222 COVID-19 vaccine. The specimen comprised peripheral blood, sampled 28 days after the second AZD1222 dose. CDR3 loop: CASSPRQGAGIPYEQYF. CDR3 sequence (DNA): TGTGCCAGCAGCCCAAGACAGGGCGCGGGCATTCCCTACGAGCAGTACTTC. The variable domain in full, completed from reference TRBV7-9 and TRBJ2-7, reads DTGVSQNPRHKITKRGQNVTFRCDPISEHNRLYWYRQTLGQGPEFLTYFQNEAQLEKSRLLSDRFSAERPKGSFSTLEIQRTEQGDSAMYLCASSPRQGAGIPYEQYFGPGTRLTVT.